This record looks at one T cell receptor (beta chain) sequence and its context. Its antigen is unknown. The sample originates from a study of long-term antiretroviral therapy in people with HIV. Germline V gives CDR1 MNHEY, CDR2 SVGAGI. The CDR3 is made up of 13 amino acids. V dropped 0 bases and J dropped 5 bases, with 7 bases sitting between them. Study-level results: Collection of the blood took place between the mid-2000s and the late 2010s. The ART regimens in use then may have been less effective than current ones. Clonal expansions arising prior to ART prevailed in the repertoire at every time point.

With survey level as its setting, the immunoSEQ assay was v3.0. The method was immunoSEQ multiplex PCR; TCRdb's version includes in-frame clones alone and lacks a portion of them. The repertoire holds around 15,000 clones, with 94% as singletons. The chain joins TRBV6-5 to TRBJ1-1; D unclear. The source was unsorted PBMCs, collected 6 to 6.5 years after starting antiretroviral therapy. This TCR was sampled from a woman aged 45-59 years with HIV. As DNA, the CDR3 is TGTGCCAGCAGTTACTCTCCACCAACTGAAGCTTTCTTT. It specifies CASSYSPPTEAFF.